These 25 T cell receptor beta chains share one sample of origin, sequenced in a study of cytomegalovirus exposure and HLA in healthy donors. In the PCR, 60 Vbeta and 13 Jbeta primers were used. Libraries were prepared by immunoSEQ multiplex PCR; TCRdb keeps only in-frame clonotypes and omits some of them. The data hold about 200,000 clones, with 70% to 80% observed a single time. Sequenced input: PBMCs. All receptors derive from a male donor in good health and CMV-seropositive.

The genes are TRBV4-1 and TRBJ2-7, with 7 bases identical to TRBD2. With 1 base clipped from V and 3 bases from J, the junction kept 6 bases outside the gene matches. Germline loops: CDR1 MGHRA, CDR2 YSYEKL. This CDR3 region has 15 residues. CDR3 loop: CASSQGSGWNYEQYF. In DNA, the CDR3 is TGCGCCAGCAGCCAAGGTAGCGGGTGGAACTACGAGCAGTACTTC.

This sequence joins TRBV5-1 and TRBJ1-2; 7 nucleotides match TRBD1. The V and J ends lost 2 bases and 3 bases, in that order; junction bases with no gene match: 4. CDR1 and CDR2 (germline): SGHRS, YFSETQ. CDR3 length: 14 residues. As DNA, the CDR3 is TGCGCCAGCAGCTTCGGGCAGGGGGACTATGGCTACACCTTC. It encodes CASSFGQGDYGYTF.

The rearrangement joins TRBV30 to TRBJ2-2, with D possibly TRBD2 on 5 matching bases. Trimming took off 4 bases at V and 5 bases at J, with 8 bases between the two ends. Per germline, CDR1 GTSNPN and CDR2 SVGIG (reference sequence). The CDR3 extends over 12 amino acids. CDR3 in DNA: TGTGCCTGGAATTGGAGGACCGGGGAGCTGTTTTTT. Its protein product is CAWNWRTGELFF.

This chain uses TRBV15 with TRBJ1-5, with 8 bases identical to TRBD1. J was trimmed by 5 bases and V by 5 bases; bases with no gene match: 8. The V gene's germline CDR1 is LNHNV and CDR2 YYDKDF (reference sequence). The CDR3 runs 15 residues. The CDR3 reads CATSGGTGHDQPQHF. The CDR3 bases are TGTGCCACCAGCGGGGGGACAGGACACGATCAGCCCCAGCATTTT.

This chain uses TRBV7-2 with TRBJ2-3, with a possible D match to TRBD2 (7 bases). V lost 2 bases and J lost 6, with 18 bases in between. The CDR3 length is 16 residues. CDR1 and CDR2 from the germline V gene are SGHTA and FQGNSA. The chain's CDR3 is CASSLFGGLTRDTQYF. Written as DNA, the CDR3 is TGTGCCAGCAGCTTATTCGGGGGGCTGACCAGGGATACGCAGTATTTT. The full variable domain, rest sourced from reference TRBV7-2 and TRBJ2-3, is GAGVSQSPSNKVTEKGKDVELRCDPISGHTALYWYRQSLGQGLEFLIYFQGNSAPDKSGLPSDRFSAERTGGSVSTLTIQRTQQEDSAVYLCASSLFGGLTRDTQYFGPGTRLTVL.

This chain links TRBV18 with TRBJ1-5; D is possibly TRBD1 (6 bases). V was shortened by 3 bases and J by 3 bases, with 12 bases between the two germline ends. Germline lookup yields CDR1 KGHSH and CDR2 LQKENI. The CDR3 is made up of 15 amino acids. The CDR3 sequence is CASSPPGQNNQPQHF. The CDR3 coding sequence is TGTGCCAGCTCACCCCCAGGACAGAACAATCAGCCCCAGCATTTT.

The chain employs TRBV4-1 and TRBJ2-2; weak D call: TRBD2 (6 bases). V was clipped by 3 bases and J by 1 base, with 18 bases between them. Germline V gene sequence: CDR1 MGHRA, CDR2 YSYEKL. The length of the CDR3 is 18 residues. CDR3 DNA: TGCGCCAGCAGCCAGGCCCCTTGGGGCGGGGAGAACACCGGGGAGCTGTTTTTT. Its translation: CASSQAPWGGENTGELFF.

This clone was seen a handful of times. The chain's CDR3 is CASSRVYGIHNSPLHF. CDR3 DNA: TGTGCCAGCAGCCGGGTCTATGGAATCCATAATTCACCCCTCCACTTT. The rearrangement links TRBV7-2 to TRBJ1-6; D uncertain. The germline V gene encodes CDR1 SGHTA and CDR2 FQGNSA. The CDR3 extends over 16 amino acids. Trimming pared 5 bases from V and 5 bases from J, leaving 16 bases between.

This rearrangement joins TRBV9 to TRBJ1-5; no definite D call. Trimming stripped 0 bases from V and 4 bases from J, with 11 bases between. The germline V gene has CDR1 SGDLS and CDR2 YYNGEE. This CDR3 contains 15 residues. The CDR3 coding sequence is TGTGCCAGCAGCGTAGAGACTATACGGAATCAGCCCCAGCATTTT. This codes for CASSVETIRNQPQHF.

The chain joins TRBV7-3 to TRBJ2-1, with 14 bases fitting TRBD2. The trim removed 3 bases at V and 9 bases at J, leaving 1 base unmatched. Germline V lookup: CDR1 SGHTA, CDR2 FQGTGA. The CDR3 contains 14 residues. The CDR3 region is CASSFGLAGGEQFF. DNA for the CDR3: TGTGCCAGCAGCTTCGGACTAGCGGGGGGTGAGCAGTTCTTC.

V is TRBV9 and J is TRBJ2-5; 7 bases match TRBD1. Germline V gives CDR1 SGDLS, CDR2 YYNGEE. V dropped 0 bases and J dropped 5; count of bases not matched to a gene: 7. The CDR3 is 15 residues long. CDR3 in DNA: TGTGCCAGCAGCGTAGACGAGGGGGCCAGGGAGACCCAGTACTTC. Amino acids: CASSVDEGARETQYF.

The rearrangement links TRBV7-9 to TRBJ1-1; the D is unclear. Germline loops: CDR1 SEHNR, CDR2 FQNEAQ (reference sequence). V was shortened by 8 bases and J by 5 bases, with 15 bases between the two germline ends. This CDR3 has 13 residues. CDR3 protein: CASGGQRETEAFF. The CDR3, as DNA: TGTGCCAGCGGCGGTCAGAGGGAAACTGAAGCTTTCTTT.

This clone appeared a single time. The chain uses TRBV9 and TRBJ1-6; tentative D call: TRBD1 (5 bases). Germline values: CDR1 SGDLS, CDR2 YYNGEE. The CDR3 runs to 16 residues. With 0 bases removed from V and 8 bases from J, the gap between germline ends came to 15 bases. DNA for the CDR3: TGTGCCAGCAGCGTAGGAGGGGCCGGGGGGGATTCACCCCTCCACTTT. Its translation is CASSVGGAGGDSPLHF.

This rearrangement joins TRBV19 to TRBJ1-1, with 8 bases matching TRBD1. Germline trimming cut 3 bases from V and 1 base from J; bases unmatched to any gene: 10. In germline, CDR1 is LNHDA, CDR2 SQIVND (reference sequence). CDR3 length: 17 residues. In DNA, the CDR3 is TGTGCCAGTAGTATCTGGACAGGGACCCTTGGGAACACTGAAGCTTTCTTT. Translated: CASSIWTGTLGNTEAFF.

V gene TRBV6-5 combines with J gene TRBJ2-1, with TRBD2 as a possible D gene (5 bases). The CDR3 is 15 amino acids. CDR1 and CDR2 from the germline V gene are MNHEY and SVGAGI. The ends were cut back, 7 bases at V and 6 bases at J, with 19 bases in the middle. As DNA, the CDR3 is TGTGCCAGCACCCAATACCGTCGAGGGCTCAATGAGCAGTTCTTC. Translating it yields CASTQYRRGLNEQFF.

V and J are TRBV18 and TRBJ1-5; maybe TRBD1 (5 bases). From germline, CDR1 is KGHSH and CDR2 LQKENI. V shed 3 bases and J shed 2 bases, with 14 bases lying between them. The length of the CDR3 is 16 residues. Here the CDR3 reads CASSPTGLGGNQPQHF. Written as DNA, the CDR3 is TGTGCCAGCTCACCCACAGGTTTAGGGGGCAATCAGCCCCAGCATTTT.

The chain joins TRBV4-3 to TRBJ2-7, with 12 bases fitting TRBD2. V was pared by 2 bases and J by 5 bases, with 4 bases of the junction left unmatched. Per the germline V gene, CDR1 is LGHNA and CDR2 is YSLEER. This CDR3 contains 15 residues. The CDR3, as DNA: TGCGCCAGCAGCCAAAGCGGACTAGCGGGGCACGAGCAGTACTTC. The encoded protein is CASSQSGLAGHEQYF.

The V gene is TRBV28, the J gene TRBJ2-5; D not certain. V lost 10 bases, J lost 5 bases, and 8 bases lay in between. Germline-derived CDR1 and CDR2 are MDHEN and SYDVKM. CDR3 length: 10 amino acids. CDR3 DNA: TGTGCCACCCTCCTGGAGACCCAGTACTTC. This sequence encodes CATLLETQYF.

CDR3 sequence reads: CASSLGQGAGEQYF. The CDR3 region has the DNA TGTGCCAGCAGCTTAGGTCAGGGGGCGGGTGAGCAGTACTTC. This chain uses TRBV7-6 with TRBJ2-7; TRBD1 matches 8 bases. Germline V gives CDR1 SGHVS, CDR2 FNYEAQ. V shed 1 base, J shed 7 bases, and the junction held 6 bases outside the gene matches. The CDR3 runs to 14 residues.

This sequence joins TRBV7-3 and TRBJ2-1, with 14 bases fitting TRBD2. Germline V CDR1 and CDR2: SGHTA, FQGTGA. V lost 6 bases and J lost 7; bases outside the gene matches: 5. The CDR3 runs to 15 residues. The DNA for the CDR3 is TGTGCCAGCAGACCGGGACTAGCGGGGGCTAATGAGCAGTTCTTC. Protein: CASRPGLAGANEQFF.

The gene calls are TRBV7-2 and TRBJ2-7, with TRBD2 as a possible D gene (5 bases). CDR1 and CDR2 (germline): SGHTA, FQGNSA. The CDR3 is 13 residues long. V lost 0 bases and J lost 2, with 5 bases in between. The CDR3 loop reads CASSLAGAYEQYF. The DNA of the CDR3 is TGTGCCAGCAGCTTAGCGGGAGCCTACGAGCAGTACTTC.

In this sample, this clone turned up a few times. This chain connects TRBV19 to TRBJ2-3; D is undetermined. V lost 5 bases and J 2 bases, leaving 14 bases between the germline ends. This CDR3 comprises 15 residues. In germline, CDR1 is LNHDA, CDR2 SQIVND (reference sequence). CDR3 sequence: CASSFQALSTDTQYF. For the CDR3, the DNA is TGTGCCAGTAGTTTCCAGGCCCTTTCCACAGATACGCAGTATTTT.

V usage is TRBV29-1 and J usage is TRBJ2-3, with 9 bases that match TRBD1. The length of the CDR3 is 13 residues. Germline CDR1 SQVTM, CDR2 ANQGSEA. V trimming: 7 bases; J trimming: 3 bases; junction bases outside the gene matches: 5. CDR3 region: CSAGTGTTDTQYF. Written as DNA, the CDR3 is TGCAGCGCGGGGACAGGGACTACAGATACGCAGTATTTT.

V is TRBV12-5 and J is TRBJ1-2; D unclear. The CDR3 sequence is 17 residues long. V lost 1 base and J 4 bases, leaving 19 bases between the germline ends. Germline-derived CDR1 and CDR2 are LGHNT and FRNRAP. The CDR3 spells CASGLGNPLLRGYGYTF. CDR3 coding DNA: TGTGCTAGTGGTTTGGGGAACCCCTTACTTCGAGGCTATGGCTACACCTTC.

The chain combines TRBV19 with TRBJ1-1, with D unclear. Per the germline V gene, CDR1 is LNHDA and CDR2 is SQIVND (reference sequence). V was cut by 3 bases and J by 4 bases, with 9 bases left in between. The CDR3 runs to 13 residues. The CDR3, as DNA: TGTGCCAGTAGTATCTTTCAACTCACTGAAGCTTTCTTT. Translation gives CASSIFQLTEAFF.